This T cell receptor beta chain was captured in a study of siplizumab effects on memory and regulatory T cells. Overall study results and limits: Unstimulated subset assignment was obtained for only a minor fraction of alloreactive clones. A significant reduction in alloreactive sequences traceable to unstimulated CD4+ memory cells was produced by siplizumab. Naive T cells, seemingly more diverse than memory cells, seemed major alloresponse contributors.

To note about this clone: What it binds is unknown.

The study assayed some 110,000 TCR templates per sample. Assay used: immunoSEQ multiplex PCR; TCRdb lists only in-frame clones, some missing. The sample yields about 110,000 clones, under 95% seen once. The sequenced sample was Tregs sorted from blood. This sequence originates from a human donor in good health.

CDR3 in amino acids: CASSFDRGYGYTF. The CDR3 region has the DNA TGTGCCAGCAGCTTTGATAGGGGCTATGGCTACACCTTC. The chain uses TRBV5-6 and TRBJ1-2, with D possibly matching TRBD1 (5 bases). CDR3 length: 13 amino acids. Germline V lookup: CDR1 SGHDT, CDR2 YYEEEE. Trimming took off 2 bases at V and 4 bases at J, with 9 bases between the two ends.